Below are 13 T cell receptor beta chains sequenced from a single sample in a study of T cells in Graves' hyperthyroidism and ophthalmopathy. What was amplified from RNA transcripts were TCR beta CDR3 regions. HTBI primers were the set used in a first-round RT-PCR of the TCR CDR3. TCRdb analysed the multiplex PCR reads with MiXCR anew, one entry per CDR3 protein. The sample carries a few hundred thousand distinct CDR3 sequences, about 21% recorded once. Sequencing was done on a sample of blood. Every receptor here comes from a woman aged 50 to 60 with Graves' hyperthyroidism.

V is TRBV6-5 and J is TRBJ1-5; the D is unclear. V was pared by 3 bases and J by 3 bases, with 6 bases between. The CDR3 extends over 13 amino acids. The germline V gene encodes CDR1 MNHEY and CDR2 SVGAGI. The DNA for the CDR3 is TGTGCCAGCAGTTATCGCCTCAATCAGCCCCAGCATTTT. Its translation is CASSYRLNQPQHF.

The sample holds many counts of this clonotype. CDR3 loop: CASSLALRTPTFYEQYF. CDR3 nucleotide sequence: TGTGCCAGCAGTTTAGCGCTTAGGACTCCAACCTTCTACGAGCAGTACTTC. The chain uses TRBV12-3 or TRBV12-4 and TRBJ2-7, with D tentatively TRBD2 (5 bases). Trimming stripped 0 bases from V and 3 bases from J, with 18 bases between. CDR3 size: 17 residues.

This clonotype was counted many times. The V and J genes are TRBV20-1 and TRBJ2-7; D is ambiguous. Germline lookup yields CDR1 DFQATT and CDR2 SNEGSKA (reference sequence). Trimming removed 1 base at V and 3 bases at J, with 7 bases between. This CDR3 spans 12 amino acids. The CDR3 here is CSARGRYYEQYF. CDR3 DNA: TGCAGTGCTAGAGGGCGATACTACGAGCAGTACTTC.

The chain uses TRBV2 and TRBJ2-1, with 11 bases that match TRBD1. CDR1 and CDR2 from the germline V gene are SNHLY and FYNNEI. The trim removed 5 bases at V and 4 bases at J, leaving 4 bases unmatched. The CDR3 is 15 amino acids. The CDR3 region has the DNA TGTGCCAGCAGTCGGACAGGGGGCTTGTACAATGAGCAGTTCTTC. Translation: CASSRTGGLYNEQFF.

This clonotype was seen at least ten times. The V and J genes are TRBV7-2 and TRBJ2-7, with TRBD2 matching 9 bases. In germline, CDR1 is SGHTA, CDR2 FQGNSA. The CDR3 is 14 amino acids. The V gene end was trimmed by 5 bases and the J gene end by 4 bases; junction bases not matched to a gene: 6. The CDR3 DNA reads TGTGCCAGCAGCCCGCGGGAGGGCCAGTACGAGCAGTACTTC. This codes for CASSPREGQYEQYF.

In its sample, this clonotype was seen many times. The rearrangement links TRBV12-3 or TRBV12-4 to TRBJ2-3; 13 bases match TRBD2. The J segment lost 7 bases and the V segment lost 4 bases, leaving 5 bases of the junction unmatched. The CDR3 sequence is 15 residues long. DNA for the CDR3: TGTGCCAGCAGTTATGGGACTAGCGGGACAAATACGCAGTATTTT. This gives the protein CASSYGTSGTNTQYF.

This clonotype was picked up many times. V gene TRBV29-1 combines with J gene TRBJ2-5; D is ambiguous. CDR3 length: 11 amino acids. V was pared by 5 bases and J by 2 bases, with 6 bases between. The germline CDR1 and CDR2 sequences are SQVTM and ANQGSEA. In nucleotides, the CDR3 is TGCAGCGTTAAGCTACAAGAGACCCAGTACTTC. Its translation is CSVKLQETQYF.

Many counts were recorded for this clonotype. The DNA of the CDR3 is TGCAGCGTTGTTGTTCAGGGTCTCCGTAGGAACACTGAAGCTTTCTTT. Protein sequence: CSVVVQGLRRNTEAFF. The V call is TRBV29-1, the J call TRBJ1-1; TRBD1 is a possible D gene (5 bases). This CDR3 spans 16 amino acids. V lost 4 bases to trimming and J lost 1 base, with 19 bases between them. Germline lookup yields CDR1 SQVTM and CDR2 ANQGSEA.

This clonotype has a count of ten or more. The chain joins TRBV5-1 to TRBJ1-6; the D gene is possibly TRBD1 (6 bases). CDR1 is SGHRS and CDR2 is YFSETQ in the germline V gene. The CDR3 is 14 amino acids. Trimming stripped 4 bases from V and 9 bases from J, with 14 bases between. CDR3 loop: CASSIGTNPSPLHF. The CDR3 DNA sequence: TGCGCCAGCAGCATTGGGACAAATCCTTCACCCCTCCACTTT.

There are a few counts of this clonotype. The rearrangement joins TRBV4-3 to TRBJ2-5, with 10 bases fitting TRBD2. V lost 0 bases to trimming and J lost 7 bases; unmatched junction nucleotides: 8. CDR1 is LGHNA and CDR2 is YSLEER in the germline V gene. The CDR3 totals 16 residues. The CDR3 nucleotides are TGCGCCAGCAGCCAAGATCCGAGCGGGGGGGCCGGGACCCAGTACTTC. It specifies CASSQDPSGGAGTQYF.

The rearrangement joins TRBV9 to TRBJ1-2, with 7 nucleotides matching TRBD1. V shed 4 bases and J 2 bases; nucleotides not matched to a gene: 8. CDR1 and CDR2 from the germline V gene are SGDLS and YYNGEE. The CDR3 is 15 amino acids. This chain's CDR3 is CASSPPGTANYGYTF. CDR3 sequence (DNA): TGTGCCAGCAGCCCACCCGGGACAGCCAACTATGGCTACACCTTC.

This clonotype was seen ten or more times. The J gene is TRBJ2-1, the V gene TRBV7-2; 7 bases align to TRBD2. Germline-derived CDR1 and CDR2 are SGHTA and FQGNSA. The V segment lost 5 bases and the J segment 6 bases; nucleotides outside the gene matches: 7. The CDR3 loop spans 14 amino acids. The CDR3: CASSMSGVGNEQFF. CDR3 DNA sequence: TGTGCCAGCAGCATGAGCGGGGTCGGCAATGAGCAGTTCTTC.

This clonotype was recorded at least ten times. The chain links TRBV11-2 to TRBJ2-3; 8 nucleotides line up with TRBD2. Germline V CDR1 and CDR2: SGHAT, FQNNGV. Trimming at V came to 5 bases and at J to 3 bases, leaving 16 bases not matched to a gene. CDR3 length: 18 residues. The CDR3, as DNA: TGTGCCAGCAGCCTCGCCGGGGGGGCTCGGGGCAGAACAGATACGCAGTATTTT. Its protein product is CASSLAGGARGRTDTQYF.